There are a few counts of the clone carrying this T cell receptor beta chain. No antigen is known for it. The sample belongs to a study of identical twins. The study's findings and limits: In zero-insertion analyses, partial confounding could arise from invariant MAIT and iNKT cells.

One entry per CDR3 protein, called by TCRdb with MiXCR from the 5' RACE reads. Here the sample spans about 330,000 distinct CDR3 sequences, 9% to 15% being singletons. This same sample was also part of a study on yellow fever vaccine responses in identical twins.

The TCR was taken from a woman under 30 in good health. The sequenced sample was CD8+ T cells sorted from blood.

The CDR3: CSARDLGSSYNSPLHF. The CDR3, as DNA: TGCAGTGCTAGAGATTTGGGCAGCTCCTATAATTCACCCCTCCACTTT. The chain is built from TRBV20-1 and TRBJ1-6, with D uncertain. Germline V gene data show CDR1 as DFQATT and CDR2 as SNEGSKA (reference sequence). CDR3 size: 16 residues. The V end lost 0 bases, the J end lost 0 bases, and 9 bases lay between the germline ends.